This is a list of T cell receptor beta chains from one sample in a study of OX40 agonist ivuxolimab in advanced cancers. Some clones are missing from TCRdb's copy, which holds only in-frame ones; the method was immunoSEQ multiplex PCR. Of some 78,000 clones listed, approximately 90% are singletons. The sequencing here drew on CD4+ or CD8+ T cells sorted from blood, taken in a trial of the OX40 agonist ivuxolimab. The receptors here all came from an adult with an advanced solid tumor such as melanoma, head and neck, liver or kidney cancer. The CDR3 runs from the conserved cysteine through the conserved F or W.

>TRBJ2-5|TRBV5-4
CASSLAGGQETQYF
>TRBJ2-2|TRBV2
CASRGDSAGELFF
>TRBJ1-1|TRBV30
CAWSVQGGVTEAFF
>TRBJ2-3|TRBV11-3
CASSLAGQGITDTQYF
>TRBJ1-1|TRBV7-9
CASSRDRGDTEAFF
>TRBJ2-3|TRBV5-1
CATASDPTDTQYF
>TRBJ2-1|TRBV25-1
CASSDPGQGYHEQFF
>TRBJ2-2|TRBV11-3
CASSAGLAGAGTGELFF
>TRBJ2-7|TRBV30
CAWRNLRESYEQYF
>TRBJ2-2|TRBV11-3
CASSFDTPGELFF
>TRBJ2-3|TRBV9
CASSIYTDTQYF
>TRBJ1-1|TRBV6-5
CAITIQGREAFF
>TRBJ1-2|TRBV5-4
CASSLDTYGYTF
>TRBJ1-3|TRBV7-9
CASSVRAPSGNTIYF
>TRBJ2-5|TRBV6-1
CASSEWGLAETQYF
>TRBJ2-1|TRBV5-1
CASSARDRGQGEQFF
>TRBJ2-2|TRBV6-1
CASSESRGLVGELFF
>TRBJ1-1|TRBV2
CASRESTPFRAFF
>TRBJ2-7|TRBV15
CATSLNRDPTYEQYF
>TRBJ2-1|TRBV10-3
CAIRESGANEQFF
>TRBJ2-7|TRBV29-1
CSVADPGGSSYEQYF
>TRBJ2-3|TRBV29-1
CSVGGRTPEDTQYF
>TRBJ1-1|TRBV19
CASSKAGHTEAFF
>TRBJ1-2|TRBV5-8
CASSLPGRYGYTF
>TRBJ1-5|TRBV19
CASRDRVGIRTQHF
>TRBJ1-2|TRBV14
CASSPGSYGYTF
>TRBJ2-1|TRBV5-1
CASSSQGTGRYEQFF